These 29 T cell receptor beta chains came from one sample sequenced in a study of spatial heterogeneity in lung cancer. Time point noted: sample taken at primary tumor resection. Frozen PBMC, nontumor lung or tumor provided whole RNA, which was sequenced unsorted. TCRdb re-derived calls from the 5' RACE reads in MiXCR, one entry per CDR3 protein. The data contain more than 20,000 distinct CDR3 sequences, about 4.9% of them seen just once; the ten biggest clones take up about a third. Sample: PBMCs, taken at surgery. All receptors come from a male donor with early-stage non-small cell lung cancer.

This clonotype was seen many times. The chain couples TRBV12-3 or TRBV12-4 to TRBJ2-7; TRBD2 might be the D (7 bases). This CDR3 is built from 15 residues. V lost 0 bases and J lost 4, with 13 bases in between. CDR3 coding DNA: TGTGCCAGCAGTTTAGCGGGGGGGCCGGGATACGAGCAGTACTTC. Translation: CASSLAGGPGYEQYF.

This clonotype was counted between two and nine times. This chain links TRBV4-2 with TRBJ2-1; 10 bases align to TRBD1. The CDR3 spans 14 residues. The germline V gene encodes CDR1 LGHNA and CDR2 YNFKEQ. The V segment lost 4 bases and the J segment 10 bases; nucleotides outside the gene matches: 7. The CDR3 here is CASSRGTGVREQFF. In nucleotides, the CDR3 is TGTGCCAGCAGCCGGGGGACAGGGGTAAGGGAGCAGTTCTTC.

This clonotype has ten or more counts. This sequence joins TRBV28 and TRBJ2-2; D remains unclear. CDR3 size: 12 residues. Trimming took 6 bases from V and 6 from J, leaving 8 bases between them. Germline lookup yields CDR1 MDHEN and CDR2 SYDVKM. The CDR3 DNA reads TGTGCCAGCAGCCTAGTCTCCGGGGAGCTGTTTTTT. Amino acids: CASSLVSGELFF.

This clonotype was counted many times. The chain employs TRBV29-1 and TRBJ2-5; D is unresolved. The CDR3 covers 13 residues. Germline-derived CDR1 and CDR2 are SQVTM and ANQGSEA. The V end lost 3 bases, the J end lost 0 bases, and 8 bases lay between the germline ends. The CDR3: CSVDSAYQETQYF. DNA of the CDR3: TGCAGCGTTGATTCTGCGTACCAAGAGACCCAGTACTTC. The variable domain in full, with the rest retrieved from reference TRBV29-1 and TRBJ2-5, is SAVISQKPSRDICQRGTSLTIQCQVDSQVTMMFWYRQQPGQSLTLIATANQGSEATYESGFVIDKFPISRPNLTFSTLTVSNMSPEDSSIYLCSVDSAYQETQYFGPGTRLLVL.

In this sample, this clonotype turned up many times. The chain recombines TRBV20-1 with TRBJ1-5; a possible D gene is TRBD1 (6 bases). Trimming left V 6 bases short and J 4 bases short, with 16 bases between. Germline loops: CDR1 DFQATT, CDR2 SNEGSKA (reference sequence). The CDR3 is 14 residues long. CDR3 in DNA: TGCAGTGCGCGGGGGGCCCGGGGTAATCAGCCCCAGCATTTT. It specifies CSARGARGNQPQHF.

CDR3 in amino acids: CASSPDRAYEQYF. DNA for the CDR3: TGTGCCAGCAGTCCGGACAGAGCCTACGAGCAGTACTTC. The chain couples TRBV12-3 or TRBV12-4 to TRBJ2-7; possibly TRBD1 for D (6 bases). The CDR3 is 13 residues long. Trimming left V 5 bases short and J 2 bases short, with 10 bases between.

This clonotype was seen many times. The chain has TRBV28 and TRBJ2-5; the D is unclear. The germline V and J ends were trimmed by 6 bases and 0 bases, with 17 bases remaining between them. The CDR3 contains 16 residues. Germline-derived CDR1 and CDR2 are MDHEN and SYDVKM. The CDR3, as DNA: TGTGCCAGCAGGCCGGTGAAGCCATTGTACCAAGAGACCCAGTACTTC. Its translation is CASRPVKPLYQETQYF.

Worth noting for this clonotype: Being one base from a much bigger clone, this may be a read error. This chain uses TRBV12-3 or TRBV12-4 with TRBJ1-6; possible D gene TRBD1, 5 bases. V lost 8 bases, J lost 7 bases, and 18 bases lay in between. The CDR3 consists of 15 residues. The CDR3 protein is CASGIGDRGNSPLHF. CDR3 nucleotide sequence: TGTGCCAGCGGAATCGGGGACCGGGGAAATTCACCCCTCCACTTT.

This clonotype was observed many times. The chain employs TRBV15 and TRBJ2-5, with D maybe TRBD1 (6 bases). The length of the CDR3 is 13 residues. The V end lost 10 bases, the J end lost 0 bases, and 12 bases lay between the germline ends. Germline V lookup: CDR1 LNHNV, CDR2 YYDKDF (reference sequence). The CDR3 region is CAIGTGHQETQYF. The CDR3 DNA is TGTGCCATAGGAACAGGGCACCAAGAGACCCAGTACTTC.

This clonotype was counted many times. CDR3 DNA sequence: TGTGCCAGCAGGCTAGCGGGGGGCGGGGAGACCCAGTACTTC. Its protein is CASRLAGGGETQYF. The chain recombines TRBV6-1 with TRBJ2-5, with 11 positions matching TRBD2. The CDR3 spans 14 residues. V trimming: 6 bases; J trimming: 5 bases; junction bases outside the gene matches: 5. Per the germline V gene, CDR1 is MNHNS and CDR2 is SASEGT.

This clonotype appeared many times. This chain connects TRBV7-2 to TRBJ2-7; unclear D gene. Trimming pared 2 bases from V and 3 bases from J, leaving 17 bases between. The CDR3 has 16 amino acids. CDR1 is SGHTA, CDR2 FQGNSA, per germline. CDR3 nucleotides: TGTGCCAGCAGCTTATTGGCCCGACATACCTACTACGAGCAGTACTTC. Translation: CASSLLARHTYYEQYF. Filled out from reference TRBV7-2 and TRBJ2-7, the complete variable domain reads GAGVSQSPSNKVTEKGKDVELRCDPISGHTALYWYRQSLGQGLEFLIYFQGNSAPDKSGLPSDRFSAERTGGSVSTLTIQRTQQEDSAVYLCASSLLARHTYYEQYFGPGTRLTVT.

The chain carries TRBV28 and TRBJ2-5, with D perhaps being TRBD1 or TRBD2 (5 bases each). Germline CDR1 reads MDHEN; CDR2 reads SYDVKM. CDR3 length: 15 residues. V was trimmed by 5 bases and J by 5 bases, leaving 18 bases between them. The CDR3 DNA reads TGTGCCAGCAGTGGGATGAGGGGCCCGGGGGAGACCCAGTACTTC. Translation gives CASSGMRGPGETQYF.

This clonotype has at least ten counts. V is TRBV12-3 or TRBV12-4 and J is TRBJ2-1; TRBD1 is a possible D gene (5 bases). This CDR3 contains 13 residues. Deletions cut 6 bases from V and 9 bases from J, with 15 bases between. CDR3 in amino acids: CASREPPRGEQFF. DNA for the CDR3: TGTGCCAGCAGAGAACCACCAAGGGGTGAGCAGTTCTTC.

V usage is TRBV28 and J usage is TRBJ2-7; D not resolved. Germline CDR1 MDHEN, CDR2 SYDVKM. The CDR3 is made up of 14 amino acids. Trimming took off 7 bases at V and 3 bases at J, with 16 bases between the two ends. CDR3 sequence (DNA): TGTGCCAGCAAAGGAAGGCAGAAAGGCTACGAGCAGTACTTC. Its translation is CASKGRQKGYEQYF.

The sample holds many counts of this clonotype. The gene calls are TRBV3-1 and TRBJ2-7, with D possibly being TRBD1 or TRBD2 (5 bases each). Germline CDR1 LGHDT, CDR2 YNNKEL (reference sequence). Trimming cost V 4 bases and J 0 bases, with 10 bases left between them. The CDR3 totals 14 residues. CDR3 in amino acids: CASSLGTFSYEQYF. CDR3 DNA: TGTGCCAGCAGCCTCGGGACCTTCTCCTACGAGCAGTACTTC.

The chain has TRBV12-3 or TRBV12-4 and TRBJ2-4; D is unclear. The CDR3 has 14 residues. Trimming pared 2 bases from V and 0 bases from J, leaving 5 bases between. The CDR3 protein is CASSLTPAKNIQYF. CDR3 DNA sequence: TGTGCCAGCAGTTTAACTCCAGCCAAAAACATTCAGTACTTC.

This clonotype was counted at least ten times. The chain couples TRBV7-3 to TRBJ2-2; TRBD2 matches at 9 bases. The CDR3 is made up of 15 amino acids. Germline lookup yields CDR1 SGHTA and CDR2 FQGTGA. V trimming: 5 bases; J trimming: 0 bases; junction bases outside the gene matches: 1. The CDR3 bases are TGTGCCAGCAGCATAGCGGGAGCGAACACCGGGGAGCTGTTTTTT. Encoded protein: CASSIAGANTGELFF.

At least ten counts were recorded for this clonotype. V usage is TRBV11-1 and J usage is TRBJ2-3, with 13 nucleotides matching TRBD2. CDR3 length: 17 residues. J was trimmed by 4 bases and V by 1 base; bases with no gene match: 5. From germline, CDR1 is SGHAT and CDR2 FQDESV (reference sequence). The CDR3 is CASSLGLGLAGSDTQYF. The DNA of the CDR3 is TGTGCCAGCAGCTTAGGCTTGGGACTAGCGGGATCAGATACGCAGTATTTT.

Points on this clonotype: A much larger clone differs from this one at a single base, so this may be a read error. This sequence joins TRBV7-8 and TRBJ1-5, with D tentatively TRBD1 (5 bases). The germline CDR1 and CDR2 sequences are SGHVS and FQNEAQ. This CDR3 has 13 amino acids. The CDR3 is CASLQGLDQPRHF. The CDR3 region has the DNA TGTGCCAGCTTGCAGGGTCTTGATCAGCCCCGGCATTTT.

V gene TRBV20-1 combines with J gene TRBJ2-1; 10 nucleotides match TRBD2. J was trimmed by 5 bases and V by 3 bases; bases with no gene match: 7. The CDR3 covers 15 residues. From germline, CDR1 is DFQATT and CDR2 SNEGSKA (reference sequence). CDR3 in DNA: TGCAGTGCTAGCGCAAGCGGGAGGGTGAACAATGAGCAGTTCTTC. This translates into CSASASGRVNNEQFF.

This chain connects TRBV24-1 to TRBJ2-1; D is ambiguous. The germline gives CDR1 KGHDR, CDR2 SFDVKD. This CDR3 is built from 18 residues. With 6 bases removed from V and 0 bases from J, the gap between germline ends came to 20 bases. CDR3 nucleotide sequence: TGTGCCACCAGTTCGGTAGGCGGCAGAAGGAGCTCCTACAATGAGCAGTTCTTC. Protein product: CATSSVGGRRSSYNEQFF.

This clonotype showed up many times. This chain uses TRBV7-2 with TRBJ2-1; D gene unclear. The V end lost 5 bases, the J end lost 1 base, and 6 bases lay between the germline ends. In germline, CDR1 is SGHTA, CDR2 FQGNSA. This CDR3 is built from 13 residues. The CDR3 is CASSELSYNEQFF. CDR3 bases: TGTGCCAGCAGCGAATTATCCTACAATGAGCAGTTCTTC.

This clonotype appeared many times. The V call is TRBV4-3, the J call TRBJ1-1; D is perhaps TRBD1 (5 bases). The CDR3 is 13 residues long. V lost 6 bases to trimming and J lost 0 bases, with 8 bases between them. Looked up from germline, CDR1 is LGHNA and CDR2 is YSLEER. CDR3 amino acids: CASRGLMNTEAFF. As DNA, the CDR3 is TGCGCCAGCAGGGGACTTATGAACACTGAAGCTTTCTTT.

A few counts support this clonotype. J is TRBJ2-1 and V is TRBV7-3; TRBD1 matches at 9 bases. The germline V gene has CDR1 SGHTA and CDR2 FQGTGA. Trimming at V came to 5 bases and at J to 6 bases, leaving 5 bases not matched to a gene. The CDR3 has 14 amino acids. Written as DNA, the CDR3 is TGTGCCAGCAGCCCTGGACAGGGGCCCAATGAGCAGTTCTTC. Translating gives CASSPGQGPNEQFF.

This clonotype has a count of ten or more. J is TRBJ2-7 and V is TRBV27; no reliable D call. This CDR3 is built from 16 residues. Germline CDR1 is MNHEY and CDR2 is SMNVEV (reference sequence). V was pared by 0 bases and J by 1 base, with 13 bases between. This CDR3 is CASSLSVSRVSYEQYF. CDR3 DNA: TGTGCCAGCAGTTTATCTGTGTCACGCGTTTCCTACGAGCAGTACTTC.

This clonotype was counted at least ten times. This chain uses TRBV12-3 or TRBV12-4 with TRBJ2-2, with TRBD2 matching over 9 bases. With V trimmed by 3 bases and J by 1 base, 3 bases remained unmatched. The CDR3 covers 16 residues. The DNA of the CDR3 is TGTGCCAGCAGTTTGTCTAGCGGGAAGAACACCGGGGAGCTGTTTTTT. It codes for CASSLSSGKNTGELFF.

This clonotype was counted at least ten times. The chain couples TRBV5-4 to TRBJ1-1, with D hard to call. The CDR3 is 16 amino acids. V dropped 2 bases and J dropped 1 base, with 15 bases sitting between them. Germline V gene sequence: CDR1 SGHNT, CDR2 YYREEE (reference sequence). In nucleotides, the CDR3 is TGTGCCAGCAGCTTTTCGAACCGAAGATGGAACACTGAAGCTTTCTTT. It encodes CASSFSNRRWNTEAFF.

This clonotype was observed many times. The genes are TRBV19 and TRBJ1-6; D is unresolved. Trimming took 8 bases from V and 10 from J, leaving 6 bases between them. The CDR3 is 10 amino acids. Looked up from germline, CDR1 is LNHDA and CDR2 is SQIVND (reference sequence). CDR3 coding DNA: TGTGCCAGTGGTGGCTCACCCCTCCACTTT. Amino acid sequence: CASGGSPLHF.

This clonotype was seen ten or more times. The chain recombines TRBV27 with TRBJ2-2, with TRBD2 matching 7 bases. Per the germline V gene, CDR1 is MNHEY and CDR2 is SMNVEV (reference sequence). V was clipped by 2 bases and J by 5 bases; unmatched bases: 5. This CDR3 is 15 amino acids long. As DNA, the CDR3 is TGTGCCAGCAGTTTAGTGTGGGGGGGAACCGGGGAGCTGTTTTTT. Amino acids: CASSLVWGGTGELFF.